This T cell receptor beta chain was documented in a study of blood T cell repertoires in COVID-19. Whole-study context: Sites across the United States, Italy and Spain contributed samples from acute and convalescent COVID-19. The cDNA or gDNA used as material had been derived from T cells, B-cell-depleted T cells, or PBMCs.

In the study's own analysis: Amplification from reference gene primers served as the basis for estimated nucleated cell counts. TCRdb's copy holds only in-frame clones and misses some; the assay was immunoSEQ multiplex PCR. V and J calls and clone size are copied from that table; D and trimming were computed from the DNA. The sample holds about 71,000 clones, 90% seen once. The material sequenced was peripheral blood. The receptor comes from a woman under 30 with acute or convalescent COVID-19.

CDR3 protein: CASRNRGKNSYNSPLHF. For the CDR3, the DNA is TGTGCCAGCAGAAACCGGGGGAAAAACTCCTATAATTCACCCCTCCACTTT. The V gene is TRBV21-1, the J gene TRBJ1-6. TRBV21-1 is described as a pseudogene. The CDR3 contains 17 residues.